These 29 T cell receptor beta chains came from one sample sequenced in a study of follicular helper T cells after annual influenza vaccination. Stated time point: 2015-2016 season, pre-vaccination. TCRdb's table, derived via immunoSEQ multiplex PCR, lists solely in-frame clones and lacks some. The sample includes 13,000 to 15,000 clones, roughly 74% of them seen just once. Sequencing used CXCR5- memory CD4+ T cells sorted from blood, obtained on the day of influenza vaccination. Source of these receptors: an adult who received the influenza vaccine.

This rearrangement joins TRBV16 to TRBJ2-7; 9 nucleotides line up with TRBD2. CDR1 KGHSY and CDR2 FQNENV come from the germline V gene. Germline trimming cut 7 bases from V and 3 bases from J; bases unmatched to any gene: 10. The CDR3 sequence is 15 residues long. The chain's CDR3 is CASTPGGGAHYEQYF. The CDR3 DNA is TGTGCCAGCACCCCTGGCGGGGGGGCCCACTACGAGCAGTACTTC.

DNA of the CDR3: TGTGCCAGCAGCTTAGGGACTAGCGCTACAGATACGCAGTATTTT. Translation: CASSLGTSATDTQYF. This chain uses TRBV11-2 with TRBJ2-3; 9 bases map to TRBD2. The CDR3 has 15 amino acids. With V trimmed by 1 base and J by 3 bases, 2 bases remained unmatched. Per germline, CDR1 SGHAT and CDR2 FQNNGV.

The chain is built from TRBV2 and TRBJ1-3; D not certain. Per germline, CDR1 SNHLY and CDR2 FYNNEI. V lost 2 bases, J lost 2 bases, and 7 bases lay in between. This CDR3 region has 14 residues. For the CDR3, the DNA is TGTGCCAGCAGTGAATTTCGGGCTGGAAACACCATATATTTT. Translation gives CASSEFRAGNTIYF.

The chain combines TRBV19 with TRBJ1-4; 8 bases fit TRBD1. The CDR3 extends over 21 amino acids. V was clipped by 6 bases and J by 0 bases; unmatched bases: 21. The germline V gene has CDR1 LNHDA and CDR2 SQIVND (reference sequence). CDR3 bases: TGTGCCAGTAGCTTGGCTGGCGGACAGGGAAGATTTTTTGCAACTAATGAAAAACTGTTTTTT. Its protein product is CASSLAGGQGRFFATNEKLFF.

This sequence joins TRBV15 and TRBJ1-5; the D is unclear. Germline CDR1 and CDR2: LNHNV and YYDKDF (reference sequence). This CDR3 comprises 14 residues. Trimming took off 0 bases at V and 7 bases at J, with 10 bases between the two ends. The CDR3 protein is CATSRDPVGQPQHF. DNA of the CDR3: TGTGCCACCAGCAGAGATCCAGTCGGGCAGCCCCAGCATTTT.

The chain uses TRBV6-6 and TRBJ2-1; D is perhaps TRBD1 or TRBD2 (5 bases each). Trimming took 5 bases from V and 11 from J, leaving 10 bases between them. This CDR3 is built from 11 residues. Germline CDR1 MNHNY, CDR2 SVGAGI (reference sequence). CDR3 region: CASSTGTKQFF. The DNA of the CDR3 is TGTGCCAGCAGTACCGGGACGAAGCAGTTCTTC.

The rearrangement links TRBV6-5 to TRBJ1-1, with TRBD1 matching over 7 bases. The CDR3 has 15 residues. Germline V gene data show CDR1 as MNHEY and CDR2 as SVGAGI. J gave up 6 bases and V 0 bases, and 7 bases lay outside the gene matches. The CDR3 loop reads CASSYSRGGSAEAFF. Here the CDR3 DNA reads TGTGCCAGCAGTTACTCGAGAGGGGGCAGCGCTGAAGCTTTCTTT.

The rearrangement links TRBV11-3 to TRBJ2-5, with unresolved D. V was pared by 0 bases and J by 4 bases, with 18 bases between. The CDR3 totals 17 residues. Germline values: CDR1 SGHNT, CDR2 YENEEA. CDR3 protein: CASSLEFLGLWGETQYF. Written as DNA, the CDR3 is TGTGCCAGCAGCTTAGAATTTCTTGGATTGTGGGGAGAGACCCAGTACTTC.

This clone has more than one count but fewer than ten. V usage is TRBV2 and J usage is TRBJ2-7, with 9 bases identical to TRBD1. The CDR3 spans 13 residues. V shed 4 bases, J shed 6 bases, and the junction held 4 bases outside the gene matches. From germline, CDR1 is SNHLY and CDR2 FYNNEI. The CDR3 DNA reads TGTGCCAGCAGTGTACAGGGGGCGGGCGAGCAGTACTTC. Its translation: CASSVQGAGEQYF.

This clone was recorded only once. The chain links TRBV15 to TRBJ1-4; 8 bases agree with TRBD1. Per the germline V gene, CDR1 is LNHNV and CDR2 is YYDKDF (reference sequence). This CDR3 region has 14 residues. With 2 bases clipped from V and 8 bases from J, the junction kept 4 bases outside the gene matches. CDR3 sequence: CATSRYRGDEKLFF. As DNA, the CDR3 is TGTGCCACCAGCAGATACAGGGGGGACGAAAAACTGTTTTTT.

The chain combines TRBV11-2 with TRBJ2-1, with TRBD2 matching over 8 bases. CDR1 SGHAT and CDR2 FQNNGV come from the germline V gene. V was clipped by 5 bases and J by 14 bases; unmatched bases: 11. The length of the CDR3 is 13 residues. CDR3 residues: CASSRVRNGGEFF. The CDR3 bases are TGTGCCAGCAGCCGCGTTAGGAACGGGGGGGAGTTCTTC. The variable domain in full, with the rest retrieved from reference TRBV11-2 and TRBJ2-1, is EAGVAQSPRYKIIEKRQSVAFWCNPISGHATLYWYQQILGQGPKLLIQFQNNGVVDDSQLPKDRFSAERLKGVDSTLKIQPAKLEDSAVYLCASSRVRNGGEFFGPGTRLTVL.

In its sample, this clone was seen a few times. The chain combines TRBV30 with TRBJ1-2; 9 bases align to TRBD1. Germline CDR1 and CDR2: GTSNPN and SVGIG (reference sequence). This CDR3 region has 13 residues. After removal of 3 bases from V and 2 bases from J, the junction contained 1 base not matched to a gene. As DNA, the CDR3 is TGTGCCTGGAGCGACAGGGGGAACTATGGCTACACCTTC. This encodes CAWSDRGNYGYTF.

The chain links TRBV5-4 to TRBJ2-1; D gene uncertain. The ends were cut back, 1 base at V and 10 bases at J, with 15 bases in the middle. The CDR3 extends over 14 amino acids. Germline lookup yields CDR1 SGHNT and CDR2 YYREEE (reference sequence). The CDR3 bases are TGTGCCAGCAGCTTGTTGGGTCGGACCGAGGAGCAGTTCTTC. Protein product: CASSLLGRTEEQFF.

The chain has TRBV7-6 and TRBJ2-5, with a possible D match to TRBD1 (6 bases). Trimming removed 4 bases at V and 7 bases at J, with 13 bases between. This CDR3 region has 13 residues. From germline, CDR1 is SGHVS and CDR2 FNYEAQ. The DNA for the CDR3 is TGTGCCAGCAGCTCTGAGGGGGTGGGGACCCAGTACTTC. Its translation: CASSSEGVGTQYF.

The chain is built from TRBV27 and TRBJ2-7; TRBD1 matches at 10 bases. The CDR3 runs to 15 residues. V gave up 5 bases and J gave up 1 base; unmatched junction bases: 5. Germline CDR1 MNHEY, CDR2 SMNVEV (reference sequence). CDR3 coding DNA: TGTGCCAGCAGTCCTCGACAGGGGGCGTCCTACGAGCAGTACTTC. Its protein is CASSPRQGASYEQYF.

This sequence joins TRBV28 and TRBJ2-7; D is possibly TRBD1 (6 bases). The CDR3 runs 17 residues. V was cut by 3 bases and J by 4 bases, with 22 bases left in between. Germline-derived CDR1 and CDR2 are MDHEN and SYDVKM. CDR3 in amino acids: CASSFSSFLRGRYEQYF. CDR3 nucleotides: TGTGCCAGCAGTTTTTCCTCCTTTCTCAGGGGAAGGTACGAGCAGTACTTC. The full variable domain, with the rest looked up from reference TRBV28 and TRBJ2-7, is DVKVTQSSRYLVKRTGEKVFLECVQDMDHENMFWYRQDPGLGLRLIYFSYDVKMKEKGDIPEGYSVSREKKERFSLILESASTNQTSMYLCASSFSSFLRGRYEQYFGPGTRLTVT.

The chain couples TRBV15 to TRBJ1-6; D is unclear. V shed 0 bases and J shed 3 bases, with 6 bases lying between them. The CDR3 totals 15 residues. CDR1 and CDR2 from the germline V gene are LNHNV and YYDKDF (reference sequence). The CDR3 region has the DNA TGTGCCACCAGCAGAGAGAGCGACTATAATTCACCCCTCCACTTT. Residues: CATSRESDYNSPLHF.

This chain joins TRBV4-2 and TRBJ2-2, with 9 bases identical to TRBD2. The germline V gene has CDR1 LGHNA and CDR2 YNFKEQ. V was pared by 4 bases and J by 4 bases, with 13 bases of the junction left unmatched. The CDR3 covers 18 residues. In DNA, the CDR3 is TGTGCCAGCAGCCCGCCCCTGGGGTATAGCGGGGGCACCGGGGAGCTGTTTTTT. Amino acids: CASSPPLGYSGGTGELFF.

The J gene is TRBJ1-1, the V gene TRBV15; TRBD1 might be the D (6 bases). This CDR3 has 17 residues. Between the trimmed V and J ends, which lost 5 bases and 5 bases, there was a span of 24 bases. Looked up from germline, CDR1 is LNHNV and CDR2 is YYDKDF (reference sequence). CDR3 nucleotide sequence: TGTGCCACCAGCGGAAGATCGATCCTCAGGGGAGCTACTGAAGCTTTCTTT. Amino acid sequence: CATSGRSILRGATEAFF.

The V gene is TRBV5-5, the J gene TRBJ1-2, with D tentatively TRBD1 (5 bases). Germline CDR1 and CDR2: SGHKS and YYEKEE (reference sequence). The CDR3 runs to 15 residues. The V and J ends lost 0 bases and 3 bases respectively, with 12 bases between them. Here the CDR3 reads CASSLGPGDDYGYTF. The CDR3 DNA is TGTGCCAGCAGCTTGGGCCCGGGGGACGACTATGGCTACACCTTC.

The CDR3 bases are TGTGCCAGCAGCTTAGGGGGCGGGTTGGGGTATGGCTACACCTTC. Translating gives CASSLGGGLGYGYTF. The V call is TRBV7-2, the J call TRBJ1-2; tentatively, D is TRBD1 (5 bases). There are 15 residues in the CDR3. CDR1 is SGHTA and CDR2 is FQGNSA in the germline V gene. Trimming took off 1 base at V and 5 bases at J, with 14 bases between the two ends. Full variable domain (missing parts from reference TRBV7-2 and TRBJ1-2): GAGVSQSPSNKVTEKGKDVELRCDPISGHTALYWYRQSLGQGLEFLIYFQGNSAPDKSGLPSDRFSAERTGGSVSTLTIQRTQQEDSAVYLCASSLGGGLGYGYTFGSGTRLTVV.

The chain has TRBV5-4 and TRBJ2-1; no definite D call. This CDR3 region has 14 residues. The ends were cut back, 2 bases at V and 4 bases at J, with 10 bases in the middle. Germline V gene lookup returns CDR1 SGHNT and CDR2 YYREEE (reference sequence). This CDR3 reads CASSFLQVYNEQFF. CDR3 sequence (DNA): TGTGCCAGCAGCTTTTTGCAGGTTTACAATGAGCAGTTCTTC.

The gene calls are TRBV10-2 and TRBJ1-1, with D uncertain. V was trimmed by 2 bases and J by 5 bases, leaving 21 bases between them. This CDR3 is 17 amino acids long. Looked up from germline, CDR1 is WSHSY and CDR2 is SAAADI. The CDR3 is CASSEPYGRAGRTEAFF. For the CDR3, the DNA is TGCGCCAGCAGTGAGCCCTATGGAAGGGCCGGAAGGACTGAAGCTTTCTTT.

The rearrangement joins TRBV18 to TRBJ2-3, with no clear D. The V gene's germline CDR1 is KGHSH and CDR2 LQKENI. The CDR3 is made up of 13 amino acids. V lost 2 bases to trimming and J lost 7 bases, with 10 bases between them. The CDR3: CASSPNDGYTQYF. CDR3 nucleotide sequence: TGTGCCAGCTCACCAAATGACGGCTATACGCAGTATTTT. The full variable domain, its missing parts supplied by reference TRBV18 and TRBJ2-3, is NAGVMQNPRHLVRRRGQEARLRCSPMKGHSHVYWYRQLPEEGLKFMVYLQKENIIDESGMPKERFSAEFPKEGPSILRIQQVVRGDSAAYFCASSPNDGYTQYFGPGTRLTVL.

This chain joins TRBV15 and TRBJ2-7; tentatively, D is TRBD1 (6 bases). CDR1 LNHNV and CDR2 YYDKDF come from the germline V gene (reference sequence). Trimming removed 1 base at V and 4 bases at J, with 17 bases between. There are 16 residues in the CDR3. CDR3 nucleotide sequence: TGTGCCACCAGCAGAGGTAGACAGGCCCATATGTACGAGCAGTACTTC. It specifies CATSRGRQAHMYEQYF.

This sequence joins TRBV5-4 and TRBJ1-1; D is ambiguous. The CDR3 spans 13 residues. Germline V lookup: CDR1 SGHNT, CDR2 YYREEE (reference sequence). V gave up 0 bases and J gave up 1 base, with 4 bases separating them. DNA for the CDR3: TGTGCCAGCAGCTTGGGACGGAACACTGAAGCTTTCTTT. It yields the protein CASSLGRNTEAFF.

The V call is TRBV18, the J call TRBJ1-2; D gene ambiguous. Looked up from germline, CDR1 is KGHSH and CDR2 is LQKENI. Trimming stripped 6 bases from V and 8 bases from J, with 16 bases between. This CDR3 comprises 13 residues. CDR3 DNA sequence: TGTGCCAGCTCCCCCGACCGCGGAACAGGCTACACCTTC. Protein product: CASSPDRGTGYTF.

This clone was seen once. This chain joins TRBV10-3 and TRBJ2-5; D ambiguous. Germline V gene sequence: CDR1 ENHRY, CDR2 SYGVKD. The CDR3 has 14 amino acids. The V gene lost 6 bases and the J gene lost 0 bases, with 11 bases spanning the gap. Here the CDR3 reads CAISPTAYQETQYF. The DNA for the CDR3 is TGTGCCATCAGCCCCACGGCGTACCAAGAGACCCAGTACTTC.

The V call is TRBV27, the J call TRBJ2-2; 12 bases match TRBD1. V shed 3 bases, J shed 6 bases, and the junction held 5 bases outside the gene matches. Germline values: CDR1 MNHEY, CDR2 SMNVEV (reference sequence). The CDR3 runs to 16 residues. CDR3: CASSFRDRGRSGELFF. The CDR3 nucleotides read TGTGCCAGCAGTTTTCGGGACAGGGGGCGGTCCGGGGAGCTGTTTTTT.